These T cell receptor beta chains were read from a single sample in a study of shared clonotypes between healthy human individuals. The assay was immunoSEQ multiplex PCR, and TCRdb's table has in-frame clones only and misses some. The repertoire has under 1,100,000 clones, around 78% of them found once; the top ten carry 0.5% to 0.65%. What was sequenced was memory CD4+ T cells from PBMCs. These receptors were obtained from a man aged 18 to 30 in good health. Some clones in this sample may be carry-over from other donors' samples. Both conserved end residues are part of each CDR3. D genes are given only for firm matches. Expanded clones get a size class; other rows say once, few or many, or leave the size out.

CDR3 protein	CDR3 DNA	clone size	V gene	J gene	D gene	CDR3 length
CASSVAGSRAVSYNEQFF	TGTGCCAGCAGCGTAGCCGGCAGCCGCGCAGTATCCTACAATGAGCAGTTCTTC	-	TRBV9	TRBJ2-1	-	18
CASSLAGKETQYF	TGTGCCAGCAGCTTAGCGGGCAAAGAGACCCAGTACTTC	-	TRBV7-2	TRBJ2-5	-	13
CASRASGTADTQYF	TGCGCCAGCAGGGCGTCCGGGACTGCAGATACGCAGTATTTT	-	TRBV5-1	TRBJ2-3	-	14
CASGSDREETQYF	TGTGCTAGTGGTTCGGACAGGGAAGAGACCCAGTACTTC	-	TRBV12-5	TRBJ2-5	TRBD1	13
CASSYGSGRYGYTF	TGTGCCAGCAGTTACGGTTCGGGGAGGTATGGCTACACCTTC	-	TRBV6-5	TRBJ1-2	-	14
CASSFHYEQFF	TGTGCCAGCAGCTTCCACTATGAGCAGTTCTTC	-	TRBV7-2	TRBJ2-1	-	11
CASSDAGGDTQYF	TGTGCCAGCAGCGACGCCGGAGGGGATACGCAGTATTTT	-	TRBV9	TRBJ2-3	-	13
CASSSNTEAFF	TGTGCCAGCAGCTCAAACACTGAAGCTTTCTTT	-	TRBV28	TRBJ1-1	-	11
CASSQLGPAGGYTF	TGCGCCAGCAGCCAACTAGGGCCCGCTGGGGGCTACACCTTC	-	TRBV4-1	TRBJ1-2	-	14
CASSFSTTEAFF	TGTGCCAGCAGCTTCTCAACGACTGAAGCTTTCTTT	-	TRBV7-9	TRBJ1-1	-	12
CASSQGTAPVGYTF	TGCGCCAGCAGCCAAGGGACAGCCCCAGTTGGCTACACCTTC	-	TRBV4-1	TRBJ1-2	-	14
CASSVGMGIEQYF	TGTGCCAGCAGCGTAGGAATGGGGATCGAGCAGTACTTC	-	TRBV9	TRBJ2-7	-	13
CASSSGQHMNTEAFF	TGTGCCAGCAGCTCCGGACAGCATATGAACACTGAAGCTTTCTTT	-	TRBV7-3	TRBJ1-1	-	15
CASSETRTPTEAFF	TGTGCCAGCAGTGAAACCAGGACCCCCACTGAAGCTTTCTTT	many	TRBV2	TRBJ1-1	-	14
CASSLGDSSYNEQFF	TGCGCCAGCAGCTTGGGGGACTCCTCCTACAATGAGCAGTTCTTC	-	TRBV5-1	TRBJ2-1	-	15
CASSSYRSDEQYF	TGTGCCAGCAGCTCTTACCGAAGCGACGAGCAGTACTTC	-	TRBV7-2	TRBJ2-7	-	13
CASRLAGSTGELFF	TGTGCCAGCAGGCTAGCGGGAAGCACCGGGGAGCTGTTTTTT	-	TRBV6-5	TRBJ2-2	TRBD2	14
CASSLTGTGAYEQYF	TGTGCCAGCAGCTTAACCGGGACAGGGGCGTACGAGCAGTACTTC	-	TRBV13	TRBJ2-7	TRBD1	15
CASSLHGRTPEQFF	TGTGCCAGCAGCTTGCATGGGCGTACCCCTGAGCAGTTCTTC	-	TRBV5-4	TRBJ2-1	-	14
CASSLYHRGIGELFF	TGTGCCAGCTCACTTTACCACAGGGGAATCGGGGAGCTGTTTTTT	-	TRBV18	TRBJ2-2	TRBD1	15
CASTFGFNYGYTF	TGTGCCAGCACCTTCGGATTTAACTATGGCTACACCTTC	-	TRBV28	TRBJ1-2	-	13
CASSRTVRGNQPQHF	TGTGCCAGCAGTCGGACGGTCAGGGGCAATCAGCCCCAGCATTTT	-	TRBV28	TRBJ1-5	-	15
CASSLGAGGPVNEQFF	TGTGCCAGCAGCTTAGGGGCGGGAGGGCCGGTCAATGAGCAGTTCTTC	-	TRBV7-2	TRBJ2-1	TRBD2	16
CASSLRDGAGYNEQFF	TGTGCCAGCAGCTTAAGGGACGGAGCAGGGTACAATGAGCAGTTCTTC	-	TRBV7-2	TRBJ2-1	-	16
CASSPIRQAGTIYF	TGTGCCAGCAGTCCGATCCGACAGGCGGGCACCATATATTTT	-	TRBV27	TRBJ1-3	-	14
CASSPTSDTQYF	TGTGCCAGCAGCCCTACTTCAGATACGCAGTATTTT	-	TRBV7-9	TRBJ2-3	-	12
CASRSGFGNTGELFF	TGCGCCAGCCGATCAGGGTTTGGGAACACCGGGGAGCTGTTTTTT	once	TRBV5-1	TRBJ2-2	-	15
CASSPSSIVAEQFF	TGTGCCAGCTCACCATCTAGCATCGTGGCTGAGCAGTTCTTC	few	TRBV18	TRBJ2-1	-	14
CASDRDRSTYEQYF	TGTGCCAGTGATAGGGACAGGAGTACCTACGAGCAGTACTTC	-	TRBV2	TRBJ2-7	TRBD1	14
CATSRDKGRDTQYF	TGTGCCACCAGCAGAGATAAGGGGAGGGATACGCAGTATTTT	-	TRBV15	TRBJ2-3	-	14
CASSQFSGYNEQFF	TGTGCCAGCAGCCAGTTTTCCGGGTACAATGAGCAGTTCTTC	-	TRBV4-2	TRBJ2-1	-	14
CAVGQDTDTQYF	TGTGCCGTTGGACAGGATACAGATACGCAGTATTTT	few	TRBV10-3	TRBJ2-3	TRBD1	12
CASSIRLWGQGYNEQFF	TGTGCCAGTAGTATCCGCTTGTGGGGTCAAGGTTACAATGAGCAGTTCTTC	-	TRBV19	TRBJ2-1	-	17
CASSIPGQGSNEQYF	TGTGCCAGCAGTATACCGGGACAGGGCTCGAACGAGCAGTACTTC	-	TRBV27	TRBJ2-7	TRBD1	15